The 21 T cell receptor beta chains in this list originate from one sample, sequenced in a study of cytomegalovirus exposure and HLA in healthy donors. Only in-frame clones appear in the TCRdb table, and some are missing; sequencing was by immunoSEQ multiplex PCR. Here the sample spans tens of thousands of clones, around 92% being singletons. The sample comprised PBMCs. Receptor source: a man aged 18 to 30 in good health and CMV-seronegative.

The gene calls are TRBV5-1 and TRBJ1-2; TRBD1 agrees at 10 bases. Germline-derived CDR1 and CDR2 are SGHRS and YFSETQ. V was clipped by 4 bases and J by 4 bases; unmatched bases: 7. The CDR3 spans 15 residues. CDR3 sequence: CASSGDRGDLYGYTF. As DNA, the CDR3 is TGCGCCAGCAGCGGGGACAGGGGAGACCTCTATGGCTACACCTTC.

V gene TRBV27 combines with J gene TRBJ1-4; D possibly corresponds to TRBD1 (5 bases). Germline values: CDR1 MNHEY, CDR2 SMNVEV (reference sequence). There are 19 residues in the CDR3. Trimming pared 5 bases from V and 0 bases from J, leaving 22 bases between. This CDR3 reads CASSPPLATGEATNEKLFF. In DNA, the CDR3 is TGTGCCAGCAGTCCCCCCCTAGCGACGGGGGAGGCAACTAATGAAAAACTGTTTTTT.

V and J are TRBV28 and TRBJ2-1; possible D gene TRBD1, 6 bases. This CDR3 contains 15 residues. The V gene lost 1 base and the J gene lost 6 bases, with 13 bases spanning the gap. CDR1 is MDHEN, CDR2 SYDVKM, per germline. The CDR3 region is CASSLFRTVGNEQFF. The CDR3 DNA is TGTGCCAGCAGTTTATTCAGGACAGTAGGCAATGAGCAGTTCTTC.

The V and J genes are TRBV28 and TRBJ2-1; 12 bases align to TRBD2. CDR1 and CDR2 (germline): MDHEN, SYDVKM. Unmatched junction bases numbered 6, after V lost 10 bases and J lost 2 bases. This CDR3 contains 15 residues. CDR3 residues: CANQLAGGTYNEQFF. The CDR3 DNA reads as TGTGCCAACCAACTAGCGGGAGGCACCTACAATGAGCAGTTCTTC.

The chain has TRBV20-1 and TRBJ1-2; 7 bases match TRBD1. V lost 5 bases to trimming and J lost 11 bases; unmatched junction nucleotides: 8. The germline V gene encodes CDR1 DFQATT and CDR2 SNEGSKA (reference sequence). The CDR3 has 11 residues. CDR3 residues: CSADGTVGYTF. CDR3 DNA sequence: TGCAGTGCTGATGGGACAGTGGGATACACCTTC.

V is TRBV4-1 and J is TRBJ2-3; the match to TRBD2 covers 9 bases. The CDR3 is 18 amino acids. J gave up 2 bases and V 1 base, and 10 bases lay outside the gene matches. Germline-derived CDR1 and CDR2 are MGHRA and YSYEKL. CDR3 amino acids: CASSQGQGRGGVTDTQYF. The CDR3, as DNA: TGCGCCAGCAGCCAAGGCCAAGGGCGGGGGGGCGTCACAGATACGCAGTATTTT.

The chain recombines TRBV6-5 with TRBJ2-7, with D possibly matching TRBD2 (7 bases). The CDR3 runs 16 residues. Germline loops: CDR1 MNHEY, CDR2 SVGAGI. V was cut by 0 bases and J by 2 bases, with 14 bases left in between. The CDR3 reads CASSYSGAGDTYEQYF. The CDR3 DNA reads TGTGCCAGCAGTTACTCGGGCGCGGGGGACACCTACGAGCAGTACTTC.

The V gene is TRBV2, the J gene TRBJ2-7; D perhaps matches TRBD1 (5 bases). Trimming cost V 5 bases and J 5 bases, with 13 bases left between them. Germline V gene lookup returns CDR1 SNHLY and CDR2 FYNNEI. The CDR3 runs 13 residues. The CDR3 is CASSQARADEQYF. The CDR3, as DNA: TGTGCCAGCAGTCAGGCCAGGGCCGACGAGCAGTACTTC.

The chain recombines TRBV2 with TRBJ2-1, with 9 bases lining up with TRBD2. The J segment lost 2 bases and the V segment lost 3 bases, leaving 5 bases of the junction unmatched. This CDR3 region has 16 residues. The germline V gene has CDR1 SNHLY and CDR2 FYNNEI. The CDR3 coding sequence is TGTGCCAGCAGTGAGCCCCTAGCGGGACCCTACAATGAGCAGTTCTTC. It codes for CASSEPLAGPYNEQFF.

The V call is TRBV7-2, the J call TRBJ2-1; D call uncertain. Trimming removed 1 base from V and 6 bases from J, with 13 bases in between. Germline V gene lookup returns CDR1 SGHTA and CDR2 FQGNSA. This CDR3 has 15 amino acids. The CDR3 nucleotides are TGTGCCAGCAGCTTAGGGCCAGGTAGTGGCAATGAGCAGTTCTTC. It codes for CASSLGPGSGNEQFF.

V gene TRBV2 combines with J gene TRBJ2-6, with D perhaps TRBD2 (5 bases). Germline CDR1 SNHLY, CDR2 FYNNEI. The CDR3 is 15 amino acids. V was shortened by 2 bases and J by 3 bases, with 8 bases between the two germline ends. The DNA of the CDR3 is TGTGCCAGCAGTGAACGAGGGCGTGGGGCCAACGTCCTGACTTTC. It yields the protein CASSERGRGANVLTF.

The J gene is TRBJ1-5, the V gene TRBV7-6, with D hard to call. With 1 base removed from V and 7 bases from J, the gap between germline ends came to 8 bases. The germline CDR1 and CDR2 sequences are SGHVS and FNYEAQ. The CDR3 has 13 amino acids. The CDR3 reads CASSLDEGQPQHF. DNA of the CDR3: TGTGCCAGCAGCTTAGACGAGGGACAGCCCCAGCATTTT.

DNA for the CDR3: TGTGCCAGCAGTTTATCAGCTACAGAAAAAGCCAAAAACATTCAGTACTTC. Residues: CASSLSATEKAKNIQYF. The chain uses TRBV28 and TRBJ2-4; D is ambiguous. The CDR3 spans 17 residues. Trimming cost V 1 base and J 0 bases, with 13 bases left between them. Germline V gene data show CDR1 as MDHEN and CDR2 as SYDVKM.

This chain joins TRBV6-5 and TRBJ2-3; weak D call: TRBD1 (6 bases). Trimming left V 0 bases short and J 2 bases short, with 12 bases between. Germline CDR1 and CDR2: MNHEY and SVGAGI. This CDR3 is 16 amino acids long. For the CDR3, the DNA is TGTGCCAGCAGTTACTCGGGTAGGACAGTCACAGATACGCAGTATTTT. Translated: CASSYSGRTVTDTQYF.

The CDR3 is CASSFGQGGQPQHF. The CDR3 DNA is TGTGCCAGCAGTTTTGGACAGGGGGGTCAGCCCCAGCATTTT. V is TRBV27 and J is TRBJ1-5, with TRBD1 matching over 10 bases. V lost 3 bases, J lost 6 bases, and 2 bases stayed unmatched. The germline CDR1 and CDR2 sequences are MNHEY and SMNVEV (reference sequence). The CDR3 is 14 residues long.

DNA of the CDR3: TGTGCCATCAGTCCGGCTTCCAGGGGGCGGGAAGAGACCCAGTACTTC. Its translation is CAISPASRGREETQYF. The V gene is TRBV10-3, the J gene TRBJ2-5, with 8 bases identical to TRBD1. This CDR3 has 16 residues. Trimming at V came to 5 bases and at J to 3 bases, leaving 11 bases not matched to a gene. Germline V CDR1 and CDR2: ENHRY, SYGVKD.

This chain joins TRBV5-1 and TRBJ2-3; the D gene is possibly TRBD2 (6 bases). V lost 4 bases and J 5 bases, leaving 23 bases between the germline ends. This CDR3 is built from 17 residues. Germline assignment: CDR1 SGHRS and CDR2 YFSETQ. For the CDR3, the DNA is TGCGCCAGCAGCGGGCGTCTGGATGGGGTCGGGGGAGATACGCAGTATTTT. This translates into CASSGRLDGVGGDTQYF.

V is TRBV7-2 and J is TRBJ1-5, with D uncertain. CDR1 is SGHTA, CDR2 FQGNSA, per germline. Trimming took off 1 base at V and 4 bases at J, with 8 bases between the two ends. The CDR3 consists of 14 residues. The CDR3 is CASSLGYSNQPQHF. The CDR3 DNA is TGTGCCAGCAGCTTAGGATACTCAAATCAGCCCCAGCATTTT.

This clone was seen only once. The CDR3 bases are TGTGCCAGCAGAACTGGGACAGATAGCAATCAGCCCCAGCATTTT. This codes for CASRTGTDSNQPQHF. The chain uses TRBV6-5 and TRBJ1-5; TRBD1 agrees at 7 bases. CDR3 size: 15 residues. Germline CDR1 reads MNHEY; CDR2 reads SVGAGI. J lost 0 bases, V lost 6 bases, and 5 bases had no gene match.

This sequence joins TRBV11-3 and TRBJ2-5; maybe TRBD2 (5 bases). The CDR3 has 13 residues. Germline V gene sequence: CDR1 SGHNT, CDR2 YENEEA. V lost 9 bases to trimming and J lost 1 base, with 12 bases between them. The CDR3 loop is CASKRGPQETQYF. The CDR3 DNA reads TGTGCCAGTAAAAGAGGGCCCCAAGAGACCCAGTACTTC.

Here the CDR3 DNA reads TGTGCCAGCAGCTTAGCGTTCGAGGCGGCTGTTCAAGTTGAAAACACCATATATTTT. As protein: CASSLAFEAAVQVENTIYF. The gene calls are TRBV11-2 and TRBJ1-3; D is unresolved. Trimming removed 1 base at V and 6 bases at J, with 25 bases between. The germline gives CDR1 SGHAT, CDR2 FQNNGV. This CDR3 is built from 19 residues.